This T cell receptor (beta chain) was sequenced in a study of CD8+ T cells in alopecia areata. Study context: Severity scoring for treated patients was based on the percentage of affected scalp area.

Notes on this clone: The antigen is undetermined.

Treatment in this sample: oral pan-JAK inhibitor, 5-10 mg twice daily. Study-wide results and caveats: For baseline CD8+ expansion, any link to response stays uncertain with one nonresponder.

CDR3 length: 13 residues. Trimming cost V 5 bases and J 6 bases, with 15 bases left between them. Germline values: CDR1 SQVTM, CDR2 ANQGSEA. RNA extraction and reverse transcription yielded cDNA as sequencing template. Libraries were prepared by immunoSEQ multiplex PCR; TCRdb keeps only in-frame clonotypes and omits some of them. The sample shows 80,000 to 100,000 clones, 44% of them seen only once. This sequence joins TRBV29-1 and TRBJ2-3; D may be TRBD2 (6 bases). The sample in question was CD8+ T cells sorted from blood, obtained at week 24, from a patient treated with tofacitinib. This TCR was sampled from a human donor with alopecia areata. CDR3 nucleotide sequence: TGCAGCGTTCATGCGGGATCGGGGGATACGCAGTATTTT. Translated, it gives CSVHAGSGDTQYF.